These 16 T cell receptor beta chains originate from one sample sequenced in a study of response to subunit inactivated influenza vaccine. TCRdb reanalysed the RT-PCR reads using MiXCR and keeps one entry per CDR3 protein. The table has some 300,000 distinct CDR3 sequences, 22% seen once; the top ten hold about 9.3%. The sample in question was PBMCs from blood, obtained about 20 months after vaccination. The receptor set was obtained from a man aged 50 to 69 who received an inactivated influenza vaccine.

The chain combines TRBV29-1 with TRBJ2-1; 11 bases fit TRBD1. This CDR3 is 14 amino acids long. Germline V gene data show CDR1 as SQVTM and CDR2 as ANQGSEA. The V gene end was trimmed by 6 bases and the J gene end by 4 bases; junction bases not matched to a gene: 5. The CDR3 DNA reads as TGCAGCGTAGGACAGGGGGCGCAATACAATGAGCAGTTCTTC. Amino acids: CSVGQGAQYNEQFF.

The chain has TRBV5-1 and TRBJ1-1; D might be TRBD1 (5 bases). The ends were cut back, 0 bases at V and 6 bases at J, with 12 bases in the middle. CDR3 length: 14 residues. CDR1 is SGHRS, CDR2 YFSETQ, per germline. CDR3 sequence: CASSLAGTLSEAFF. CDR3 sequence (DNA): TGCGCCAGCAGCTTGGCCGGGACTCTGTCTGAAGCTTTCTTT.

This clonotype has more than one count but fewer than ten. Relative to the germline gene, one junction end is altered; a read error may explain this. The chain has TRBV20-1 and TRBJ1-1, with 8 bases identical to TRBD1. Per the germline V gene, CDR1 is DFQATT and CDR2 is SNEGSKA (reference sequence). This CDR3 contains 9 residues. CDR3 nucleotides: TGCAGTGCTACGTACCGGGACAGGTTT. Translated, it gives CSATYRDRF.

This clonotype was counted a few times. The chain employs TRBV25-1 and TRBJ2-3; D uncertain. Trimming shortened V by 10 bases and J by 2 bases, and 10 bases separated the two germline ends. The CDR3 is 12 residues long. The germline V gene encodes CDR1 MGHDK and CDR2 SYGVNS. This CDR3 reads CATREFTDTQYF. The CDR3 DNA sequence: TGTGCCACTAGAGAATTCACAGATACGCAGTATTTT.

This clonotype was seen more than once but under ten times. The J gene is TRBJ1-5, the V gene TRBV20-1, with D unresolved. The CDR3 is 16 residues long. The germline CDR1 and CDR2 sequences are DFQATT and SNEGSKA (reference sequence). The V end was cut by 0 bases, the J end by 3 bases, with 15 bases between. The CDR3 here is CSARDQGPKLNQPQHF. As DNA, the CDR3 is TGCAGTGCTAGAGACCAAGGACCCAAACTCAATCAGCCCCAGCATTTT.

The V and J genes are TRBV27 and TRBJ1-1; D is unresolved. Trimming took 7 bases from V and 7 from J, leaving 7 bases between them. Germline assignment: CDR1 MNHEY and CDR2 SMNVEV (reference sequence). This CDR3 contains 10 residues. This CDR3 is CASTTLEAFF. In nucleotides, the CDR3 is TGTGCCAGCACGACACTTGAAGCTTTCTTT.

This clonotype was detected ten times or more. This rearrangement joins TRBV5-1 to TRBJ2-1; D unclear. The CDR3 covers 13 residues. V lost 0 bases and J 6 bases, leaving 7 bases between the germline ends. Germline V lookup: CDR1 SGHRS, CDR2 YFSETQ. Here the CDR3 DNA reads TGCGCCAGCAGCTTGGACCTGGCCAATGAGCAGTTCTTC. Translating gives CASSLDLANEQFF.

The chain couples TRBV11-3 to TRBJ2-3, with TRBD1 matching 9 bases. V was clipped by 5 bases and J by 3 bases; unmatched bases: 9. This CDR3 contains 16 residues. Germline values: CDR1 SGHNT, CDR2 YENEEA. The CDR3 DNA reads as TGTGCCAGCAGCGCGCCGGGACAGGGAGGGACAGATACGCAGTATTTT. Its translation: CASSAPGQGGTDTQYF.

This clonotype was detected only a few times. The chain joins TRBV20-1 to TRBJ2-1; 7 bases map to TRBD2. This CDR3 is 14 amino acids long. Germline V lookup: CDR1 DFQATT, CDR2 SNEGSKA (reference sequence). Trimming cost V 3 bases and J 4 bases; bases outside gene matches: 6. CDR3 sequence reads: CSASRGVRYNEQFF. The CDR3, as DNA: TGCAGTGCTAGTCGGGGGGTGCGGTACAATGAGCAGTTCTTC.

The V gene is TRBV25-1, the J gene TRBJ2-1, with a possible D match to TRBD1 (5 bases). CDR1 is MGHDK, CDR2 SYGVNS, per germline. The CDR3 contains 16 residues. With 0 bases removed from V and 5 bases from J, the gap between germline ends came to 14 bases. The DNA of the CDR3 is TGTGCCAGCAGTGAATATGGCACAGGAGAACACAATGAGCAGTTCTTC. Encoded protein: CASSEYGTGEHNEQFF.

On this clonotype itself: Germline and junction disagree at one end, which may indicate a read error. V and J are TRBV4-1 and TRBJ1-2; TRBD1 matches 12 bases. Per the germline V gene, CDR1 is MGHRA and CDR2 is YSYEKL. The CDR3 is 19 amino acids. CDR3 sequence (DNA): TGCGCCAGCAGCCAAGTACTAACGCGTCCCGGGACAGGGGGCTATGGCGACACCTTC. It is translated as CASSQVLTRPGTGGYGDTF.

This clonotype has a count of ten or more. V usage is TRBV12-3 or TRBV12-4 and J usage is TRBJ1-1; 10 positions match TRBD1. V was clipped by 3 bases and J by 4 bases; unmatched bases: 5. This CDR3 spans 15 amino acids. The CDR3 spells CASSFGDRGATEAFF. DNA of the CDR3: TGTGCCAGCAGTTTCGGGGACAGGGGAGCCACTGAAGCTTTCTTT.

This clonotype was counted many times. The chain has TRBV3-1 and TRBJ1-1; 8 bases fit TRBD1. V was pared by 4 bases and J by 1 base, with 5 bases of the junction left unmatched. The CDR3 totals 15 residues. Germline V gene data show CDR1 as LGHDT and CDR2 as YNNKEL (reference sequence). CDR3 nucleotide sequence: TGTGCCAGCAGCCGACCCGGGACAGGGAACACTGAAGCTTTCTTT. Translating gives CASSRPGTGNTEAFF. The full variable domain, its missing parts supplied by reference TRBV3-1 and TRBJ1-1, is DTAVSQTPKYLVTQMGNDKSIKCEQNLGHDTMYWYKQDSKKFLKIMFSYNNKELIINETVPNRFSPKSPDKAHLNLHINSLELGDSAVYFCASSRPGTGNTEAFFGQGTRLTVV.

This clonotype appeared a single time. The V call is TRBV5-6, the J call TRBJ1-3; no reliable D call. The V gene lost 5 bases and the J gene lost 0 bases, with 21 bases spanning the gap. The germline V gene encodes CDR1 SGHDT and CDR2 YYEEEE. The CDR3 loop spans 18 amino acids. CDR3 region: CASSPPRRKQYSGNTIYF. In DNA form, the CDR3 reads TGTGCCAGCAGTCCTCCGCGACGGAAACAGTACTCTGGAAACACCATATATTTT.

This clonotype was recorded a few times. The gene calls are TRBV7-6 and TRBJ1-1; D remains ambiguous. This CDR3 is 13 amino acids long. Looked up from germline, CDR1 is SGHVS and CDR2 is FNYEAQ. V was pared by 1 base and J by 6 bases, with 9 bases between. The CDR3: CASSLGKAAEAFF. The CDR3 nucleotides read TGTGCCAGCAGCTTAGGCAAGGCGGCTGAAGCTTTCTTT.

The chain couples TRBV10-3 to TRBJ1-5; 9 bases agree with TRBD1. The CDR3 runs 13 residues. Trimming took 11 bases from V and 5 from J; bases not matched to a gene: 7. In germline, CDR1 is ENHRY, CDR2 SYGVKD. The CDR3 coding sequence is TGTGCCGGGGGACAGGGTAAAGATCAGCCCCAGCATTTT. This sequence encodes CAGGQGKDQPQHF.